Listed below are T cell receptor beta chains from one sample, sequenced in a study of blood T cell repertoires in COVID-19. This table comes from immunoSEQ multiplex PCR, and its TCRdb copy is limited to in-frame clones, with some not included. Of some 100,000 clones detected, more than 75% appear once; the ten largest clones hold roughly 5%. Material: peripheral blood. These receptors were collected from a woman older than 75 with active COVID-19. CDR3s include the opening cysteine and the closing phenylalanine or tryptophan. The D gene is left open where the match is weak. Clone size is given for some rows only: seen once, a few or many times, or a class if the clone is expanded.

cdr3_nt: TGTGCCAGCAGCCAAGACGCGGGGTCTGTCGAGCAGTACTTC; cdr3_aa: CASSQDAGSVEQYF; j_call: TRBJ2-7; cdr3_length: 14; v_call: TRBV4-2; clone_size: .; d_call: .
cdr3_nt: TGTGCCAGCAGCGTCCGGGACAGCGAGCAGTTCTTC; cdr3_aa: CASSVRDSEQFF; j_call: TRBJ2-1; cdr3_length: 12; v_call: TRBV11-2; clone_size: .; d_call: TRBD1
cdr3_nt: TGTGCCAGCAGTTACCGAAGGGGACAGGGCGGAGGGTACCCCTACAATGAGCAGTTCTTC; cdr3_aa: CASSYRRGQGGGYPYNEQFF; j_call: TRBJ2-1; cdr3_length: 20; v_call: TRBV6-2/TRBV6-3; clone_size: .; d_call: TRBD1
cdr3_nt: TGTGCCAGCAGCTTGTCGGCGGGGCACACAGATACGCAGTATTTT; cdr3_aa: CASSLSAGHTDTQYF; j_call: TRBJ2-3; cdr3_length: 15; v_call: TRBV5-4; clone_size: .; d_call: .
cdr3_nt: TGTGCCAGCAGCCCTTATGGGCGGGGCTACAATGAGCAGTTCTTC; cdr3_aa: CASSPYGRGYNEQFF; j_call: TRBJ2-1; cdr3_length: 15; v_call: TRBV11-2; clone_size: few; d_call: .
cdr3_nt: TGTGCCAGCAGTTCAGGGATAGGGAACACTGAAGCTTTCTTT; cdr3_aa: CASSSGIGNTEAFF; j_call: TRBJ1-1; cdr3_length: 14; v_call: TRBV7-9; clone_size: .; d_call: .
cdr3_nt: TGTGCCAGCAGCCTAGAGGGACTAGCGGGAGTCTTCGATGAGCAGTTCTTC; cdr3_aa: CASSLEGLAGVFDEQFF; j_call: TRBJ2-1; cdr3_length: 17; v_call: TRBV5-4; clone_size: .; d_call: TRBD2
cdr3_nt: TGTGCCAGCCAGGCCCCCTATGGCTACACCTTC; cdr3_aa: CASQAPYGYTF; j_call: TRBJ1-2; cdr3_length: 11; v_call: TRBV6-6; clone_size: .; d_call: .
cdr3_nt: TGTGCCAGCAGCTACAATCGGGAGAGGGAGGGAAATACGCAGTATTTT; cdr3_aa: CASSYNREREGNTQYF; j_call: TRBJ2-3; cdr3_length: 16; v_call: TRBV5-8; clone_size: once; d_call: TRBD2
cdr3_nt: TGCGCCAGCAGCTTGGGCGCCGGGACTAGCGGGAGGCGGGAGCAGTACTTC; cdr3_aa: CASSLGAGTSGRREQYF; j_call: TRBJ2-7; cdr3_length: 17; v_call: TRBV5-1; clone_size: .; d_call: TRBD2
cdr3_nt: TGTGCCAGCAGAGCGGATAGCGGGACCTATCCACCCTACGAGCAGTACTTC; cdr3_aa: CASRADSGTYPPYEQYF; j_call: TRBJ2-7; cdr3_length: 17; v_call: TRBV19; clone_size: .; d_call: TRBD2
cdr3_nt: TGTGCCAGCAGCTTCGGACTAGCTAGAGATACGCAGTATTTT; cdr3_aa: CASSFGLARDTQYF; j_call: TRBJ2-3; cdr3_length: 14; v_call: TRBV5-5; clone_size: .; d_call: TRBD2
cdr3_nt: TGCGCCAGCGGAACCGGGACAGGGTCCCACGAGCAGTACTTC; cdr3_aa: CASGTGTGSHEQYF; j_call: TRBJ2-7; cdr3_length: 14; v_call: TRBV5-1; clone_size: .; d_call: TRBD1
cdr3_nt: TGTGCCAGCAGCTTAACCGGTAGACTTTTCTACAATGAGCAGTTCTTC; cdr3_aa: CASSLTGRLFYNEQFF; j_call: TRBJ2-1; cdr3_length: 16; v_call: TRBV7-3; clone_size: .; d_call: .
cdr3_nt: TGTGCCAGCAGCTTAGAATGGACAGGTTTCGAGGGTGGCTACACCTTC; cdr3_aa: CASSLEWTGFEGGYTF; j_call: TRBJ1-2; cdr3_length: 16; v_call: TRBV11-2; clone_size: .; d_call: TRBD1
cdr3_nt: TGTGCCAGCAGCTTAATCCCGGGAGTTGTCACCGGGGAGCTGTTTTTT; cdr3_aa: CASSLIPGVVTGELFF; j_call: TRBJ2-2; cdr3_length: 16; v_call: TRBV7-3; clone_size: .; d_call: .
cdr3_nt: TGTGCCAGCAGCCAAGGCCAGTACTCCTACAATGAGCAGTTCTTC; cdr3_aa: CASSQGQYSYNEQFF; j_call: TRBJ2-1; cdr3_length: 15; v_call: TRBV3-1/TRBV3-2; clone_size: once; d_call: .
cdr3_nt: TGTGCCAGCAGCCAAGGGACTAGCGAGCAAGAGACCCAGTACTTC; cdr3_aa: CASSQGTSEQETQYF; j_call: TRBJ2-5; cdr3_length: 15; v_call: TRBV11-2; clone_size: .; d_call: TRBD2
cdr3_nt: TGTGCCAGCCGACTAGCGGGAGTAGGGGAGCAGTACTTC; cdr3_aa: CASRLAGVGEQYF; j_call: TRBJ2-7; cdr3_length: 13; v_call: TRBV2; clone_size: .; d_call: TRBD2
cdr3_nt: TGTGCCAGCAACCGACAGGGTGGGGAAAAACTGTTTTTT; cdr3_aa: CASNRQGGEKLFF; j_call: TRBJ1-4; cdr3_length: 13; v_call: TRBV27; clone_size: .; d_call: TRBD1
cdr3_nt: TGTGCCAGCAGCCGGCGAGGGGGGGCCACTGAAGCTTTCTTT; cdr3_aa: CASSRRGGATEAFF; j_call: TRBJ1-1; cdr3_length: 14; v_call: TRBV3-1/TRBV3-2; clone_size: .; d_call: .
cdr3_nt: TGTGCCAGCAGCTTAAGCGGGAGGGGAGGCAATGAGCAGTTCTTC; cdr3_aa: CASSLSGRGGNEQFF; j_call: TRBJ2-1; cdr3_length: 15; v_call: TRBV7-9; clone_size: .; d_call: TRBD2
cdr3_nt: .; cdr3_aa: CASSAVGQGAYEYF; j_call: TRBJ2-7; cdr3_length: 14; v_call: TRBV7-2; clone_size: .; d_call: .
cdr3_nt: TGTGCCAGCAGCAAGGACAGGGGAATCAATCAGCCCCAGCATTTT; cdr3_aa: CASSKDRGINQPQHF; j_call: TRBJ1-5; cdr3_length: 15; v_call: TRBV7-2; clone_size: .; d_call: TRBD1
cdr3_nt: TGTGCCAGCAGCTTAGATGGCAGGGGGTTGGATGAGCAGTTCTTC; cdr3_aa: CASSLDGRGLDEQFF; j_call: TRBJ2-1; cdr3_length: 15; v_call: TRBV7-2; clone_size: .; d_call: TRBD1
cdr3_nt: TGTGCCAGCAGCCAAGATCTTGGCCCGTTTAAGGGGGGGGGATTCCTTAGCAATCAGCCCCAGCATTTT; cdr3_aa: CASSQDLGPFKGGGFLSNQPQHF; j_call: TRBJ1-5; cdr3_length: 23; v_call: TRBV3-1/TRBV3-2; clone_size: .; d_call: .
cdr3_nt: TGTGCCAGCAGAATGGGACTAGCGGGAGCCGGGGAGCTGTTTTTT; cdr3_aa: CASRMGLAGAGELFF; j_call: TRBJ2-2; cdr3_length: 15; v_call: TRBV2; clone_size: .; d_call: TRBD2
cdr3_nt: TGTGCCAGCAGCTTAGTAGCTAGCACCGGGGAGCTGTTTTTT; cdr3_aa: CASSLVASTGELFF; j_call: TRBJ2-2; cdr3_length: 14; v_call: TRBV11-2; clone_size: .; d_call: .
cdr3_nt: TGTGCCAGCAGCCTTCGTAAGGGACTAGCGGGAGCACGCGAGCAGTACTTC; cdr3_aa: CASSLRKGLAGAREQYF; j_call: TRBJ2-7; cdr3_length: 17; v_call: TRBV14; clone_size: .; d_call: TRBD2
cdr3_nt: TGTGCCAGCCGGACAGGGGCAATCCTCGCGCCCGAAGAGACCCAGTACTTC; cdr3_aa: CASRTGAILAPEETQYF; j_call: TRBJ2-5; cdr3_length: 17; v_call: TRBV19; clone_size: .; d_call: TRBD1
cdr3_nt: TGTGCCACCAGTGATTCTGGGGCTAGCGGGAGATTTAGTTACAATGAGCAGTTCTTC; cdr3_aa: CATSDSGASGRFSYNEQFF; j_call: TRBJ2-1; cdr3_length: 19; v_call: TRBV24-1; clone_size: .; d_call: TRBD2
cdr3_nt: TGTGCCAGCAGTTTAACCTACAGCACAGATACGCAGTATTTT; cdr3_aa: CASSLTYSTDTQYF; j_call: TRBJ2-3; cdr3_length: 14; v_call: TRBV27; clone_size: .; d_call: .
cdr3_nt: TGTGCCAGCAGCCTCGATCAGCCCCAGCATTTT; cdr3_aa: CASSLDQPQHF; j_call: TRBJ1-5; cdr3_length: 11; v_call: TRBV28; clone_size: .; d_call: .
cdr3_nt: TGTGCCAGCAGCGGAAGTAGCGGGAGCTACGAGCAGTACTTC; cdr3_aa: CASSGSSGSYEQYF; j_call: TRBJ2-7; cdr3_length: 14; v_call: TRBV11-2; clone_size: few; d_call: TRBD2
cdr3_nt: TGTGCCAGCAGTGCTGACCTGGGGAGTGTGCAGTTCTTC; cdr3_aa: CASSADLGSVQFF; j_call: TRBJ2-1; cdr3_length: 13; v_call: TRBV27; clone_size: .; d_call: .
cdr3_nt: TGTGCCAGCAGTGGACTAGCGGGAGGATCCTACAATGAGCAGTTCTTC; cdr3_aa: CASSGLAGGSYNEQFF; j_call: TRBJ2-1; cdr3_length: 16; v_call: TRBV6-2/TRBV6-3; clone_size: .; d_call: TRBD2
cdr3_nt: TGTGCCAGCAGTTATGCGGGACAGGGGGCGTCCGGGGAGCTGTTTTTT; cdr3_aa: CASSYAGQGASGELFF; j_call: TRBJ2-2; cdr3_length: 16; v_call: TRBV2; clone_size: .; d_call: TRBD1
cdr3_nt: TGCGCCAGCAGTCAATCAACGGGGGGACAGGGTTGGTATGAGCAGTTCTTC; cdr3_aa: CASSQSTGGQGWYEQFF; j_call: TRBJ2-1; cdr3_length: 17; v_call: TRBV23-1; clone_size: .; d_call: TRBD1
cdr3_nt: TGTGCCAGCAGTTACTACCATCGGACTGGCCACAATGAGCAGTTCTTC; cdr3_aa: CASSYYHRTGHNEQFF; j_call: TRBJ2-1; cdr3_length: 16; v_call: TRBV6-2/TRBV6-3; clone_size: .; d_call: .
cdr3_nt: TGTGCCAGCAGCCGTCCGGGACAGGGGACGCAGCCCCAGCATTTT; cdr3_aa: CASSRPGQGTQPQHF; j_call: TRBJ1-5; cdr3_length: 15; v_call: TRBV28; clone_size: few; d_call: TRBD1
cdr3_nt: TGTGCCAGCGCGGCTGCTTACGAGCAGTACTTC; cdr3_aa: CASAAAYEQYF; j_call: TRBJ2-7; cdr3_length: 11; v_call: TRBV6-5; clone_size: .; d_call: .
cdr3_nt: TGTGCCAGCAGCCCACGGACTAGCGGGATCTCTCCGGATACGCAGTATTTT; cdr3_aa: CASSPRTSGISPDTQYF; j_call: TRBJ2-3; cdr3_length: 17; v_call: TRBV14; clone_size: few; d_call: TRBD2
cdr3_nt: TGTGCCAGCAGCGCCCAGGGACAGACTAACTATGGCTACACCTTC; cdr3_aa: CASSAQGQTNYGYTF; j_call: TRBJ1-2; cdr3_length: 15; v_call: TRBV7-2; clone_size: .; d_call: TRBD1
cdr3_nt: TGCAGCGCCGGGAGCTCTGGGGAGACCCAGTACTTC; cdr3_aa: CSAGSSGETQYF; j_call: TRBJ2-5; cdr3_length: 12; v_call: TRBV29-1; clone_size: .; d_call: .
cdr3_nt: TGCGCCAGCAGTCAACCCCCCGGAGGGGTCAGGATCTTATTGGGTTCCTACGAGCAGTACTTC; cdr3_aa: CASSQPPGGVRILLGSYEQYF; j_call: TRBJ2-7; cdr3_length: 21; v_call: TRBV23-1; clone_size: .; d_call: .
cdr3_nt: TGTGCTAGTTCCCGACTGGATGGATTTCGTGATACGCAGTATTTT; cdr3_aa: CASSRLDGFRDTQYF; j_call: TRBJ2-3; cdr3_length: 15; v_call: TRBV12-5; clone_size: .; d_call: .
cdr3_nt: TGTGCCAGCAGTCTAATCTCCGGGACTAGCGGGAATGAGCAGTTCTTC; cdr3_aa: CASSLISGTSGNEQFF; j_call: TRBJ2-1; cdr3_length: 16; v_call: TRBV28; clone_size: .; d_call: TRBD2
cdr3_nt: TGTGCCAGCAGTCCCATGGAGGGAGCGTACACTGAAGCTTTCTTT; cdr3_aa: CASSPMEGAYTEAFF; j_call: TRBJ1-1; cdr3_length: 15; v_call: TRBV6-4; clone_size: .; d_call: .
cdr3_nt: TGTGCCACCAGTGATCCTAACAGGGGATATGGCTACACCTTC; cdr3_aa: CATSDPNRGYGYTF; j_call: TRBJ1-2; cdr3_length: 14; v_call: TRBV24-1; clone_size: .; d_call: TRBD1
cdr3_nt: TGCGCCAGCAGCCAGGCACTGGTCGGGGGGGTACATCAGCCCCAGCATTTT; cdr3_aa: CASSQALVGGVHQPQHF; j_call: TRBJ1-5; cdr3_length: 17; v_call: TRBV4-1; clone_size: .; d_call: .
cdr3_nt: TGTGCCATCAGCCCTAGCGACTCGAGCTCCTACAATGAGCAGTTCTTC; cdr3_aa: CAISPSDSSSYNEQFF; j_call: TRBJ2-1; cdr3_length: 16; v_call: TRBV10-3; clone_size: .; d_call: .
cdr3_nt: TGCAGCGTTGACAGGGGTGGACACGAGCAGTACTTC; cdr3_aa: CSVDRGGHEQYF; j_call: TRBJ2-7; cdr3_length: 12; v_call: TRBV29-1; clone_size: .; d_call: .